One and the same sample provided the 9 T cell receptor beta chains below, sequenced in a study of CD8 T cells in Susac syndrome (dated by TCRdb to the late 2010s). Libraries were made using the immunoSEQ multiplex PCR assay. RNA was extracted with the RNeasy kit and about 0.5 to 1 ug was reverse transcribed using random hexamers. TCRdb trimmed the raw reads at Q25, called clones with MiXCR and kept productive beta chains. Rows with one shared CDR3 protein collapse into an entry with the most common genes and DNA. Within this sample are some 300,000 distinct CDR3 sequences, with approximately 85% of them counted one time only. The ten largest make up around 0.22% of the sample. Source material: CD8+ T cells from PBMCs. Receptors were obtained from a human donor with multiple sclerosis.

The chain couples TRBV12-5 to TRBJ2-1; tentatively, D is TRBD1 (6 bases). The CDR3 covers 14 residues. Germline V gene data show CDR1 as LGHNT and CDR2 as FRNRAP. With 5 bases removed from V and 4 bases from J, the gap between germline ends came to 12 bases. The CDR3 is CASGRTEEYNEQFF. CDR3 nucleotide sequence: TGTGCTAGTGGTCGGACAGAAGAGTACAATGAGCAGTTCTTC.

The V gene is TRBV7-9, the J gene TRBJ1-1; D remains ambiguous. CDR3 size: 12 residues. Germline values: CDR1 SEHNR, CDR2 FQNEAQ (reference sequence). V was trimmed by 6 bases and J by 1 base, leaving 6 bases between them. The CDR3, as DNA: TGTGCCAGCAGACACCAGAACACTGAAGCTTTCTTT. Residues: CASRHQNTEAFF.

The CDR3 DNA follows: TGTGCCAGGCGACGTGGGCAGGAGGACAATGAGCAGTTCTTC. Translated: CARRRGQEDNEQFF. The rearrangement uses TRBV6-1 and TRBJ2-1; D may be TRBD2 (5 bases). Trimming cost V 9 bases and J 5 bases, with 17 bases left between them. Germline lookup yields CDR1 MNHNS and CDR2 SASEGT. The CDR3 has 14 amino acids.

This chain uses TRBV28 with TRBJ2-1; the match to TRBD2 covers 9 bases. The CDR3 has 15 residues. Germline values: CDR1 MDHEN, CDR2 SYDVKM. The V gene end was trimmed by 3 bases and the J gene end by 6 bases; junction bases not matched to a gene: 6. CDR3 sequence reads: CASSFRLAEINEQFF. DNA of the CDR3: TGTGCCAGCAGTTTTAGACTAGCGGAGATCAATGAGCAGTTCTTC. Variable domain in full (rest from reference TRBV28 and TRBJ2-1): DVKVTQSSRYLVKRTGEKVFLECVQDMDHENMFWYRQDPGLGLRLIYFSYDVKMKEKGDIPEGYSVSREKKERFSLILESASTNQTSMYLCASSFRLAEINEQFFGPGTRLTVL.

The chain carries TRBV3-1 and TRBJ1-2, with 7 bases aligning to TRBD1. This CDR3 spans 15 amino acids. The germline gives CDR1 LGHDT, CDR2 YNNKEL (reference sequence). V trimming: 4 bases; J trimming: 4 bases; junction bases outside the gene matches: 9. The DNA of the CDR3 is TGTGCCAGCAGCCCGACCTCGGGACAGATCTATGGCTACACCTTC. This sequence encodes CASSPTSGQIYGYTF.

CDR3 sequence: CASSRAGFYNEQFF. The CDR3 nucleotides are TGTGCCAGCAGTAGAGCGGGATTCTACAATGAGCAGTTCTTC. The chain employs TRBV6-2 or TRBV6-3 and TRBJ2-1; the match to TRBD2 covers 7 bases. The ends lost 5 bases at V and 3 bases at J; junction bases unmatched: 4. The CDR3 contains 14 residues. The V gene's germline CDR1 is MNHEY and CDR2 SVGEGT.

V and J are TRBV6-5 and TRBJ2-4; D is possibly TRBD2 (5 bases). The germline CDR1 and CDR2 sequences are MNHEY and SVGAGI. V lost 0 bases and J lost 1, with 16 bases in between. The CDR3 length is 18 residues. DNA for the CDR3: TGTGCCAGCAGTTACTCGAGGGAGAGGATCGGGGCCAAAAACATTCAGTACTTC. It yields the protein CASSYSRERIGAKNIQYF.

The chain uses TRBV11-2 and TRBJ2-7; 8 bases are a match to TRBD2. V shed 0 bases, J shed 4 bases, and the junction held 11 bases outside the gene matches. This CDR3 contains 17 residues. Germline lookup yields CDR1 SGHAT and CDR2 FQNNGV. CDR3 sequence reads: CASSLDLGSGMFYEQYF. In nucleotides, the CDR3 is TGTGCCAGCAGCTTAGATCTAGGTAGCGGGATGTTTTACGAGCAGTACTTC.

The chain links TRBV5-1 to TRBJ2-1, with D perhaps assigned TRBD1 or TRBD2 (5 bases each). The CDR3 length is 15 residues. V lost 3 bases and J lost 1, with 11 bases in between. The germline V gene encodes CDR1 SGHRS and CDR2 YFSETQ. CDR3 loop: CASSSRDASYNEQFF. CDR3 in DNA: TGCGCCAGCAGCTCACGGGACGCATCCTACAATGAGCAGTTCTTC.